This T cell receptor beta chain originates from a study of blood T cell repertoires in COVID-19. Study-level background: The United States, Italy and Spain provided the acute and convalescent COVID-19 samples. T cells, B-cell-depleted T cells, or PBMCs supplied cDNA or gDNA.

Germline CDR1 is SEHNR and CDR2 is FQNEAQ (reference sequence). V was pared by 2 bases and J by 1 base, with 8 bases between. The CDR3 runs 14 residues. The count of this clone is one. Per the original methods: Estimation of nucleated cell counts relied on the amplification of reference gene primers. Sequencing used immunoSEQ multiplex PCR; TCRdb keeps in-frame clones, though not all of them. V and J calls and clone size are copied from that table; D and trimming were computed from the DNA. The sample lists some 97,000 clones, approximately 90% occurring once. The sequence came from a man aged 45 to 65 with acute or convalescent COVID-19. This chain connects TRBV7-9 to TRBJ2-5; a possible D gene is TRBD1 (6 bases). Material for sequencing was peripheral blood. As DNA, the CDR3 is TGTGCCAGCAGCTTACTACAGGGCCAAGAGACCCAGTACTTC. Translation gives CASSLLQGQETQYF.